The T cell receptor beta chain described here comes from a study of Tregs in tolerant kidney transplant recipients. General study results and limits: Changing PCR primers prevented nucleotide comparison between some patients' samples.

Measured with immunoSEQ multiplex PCR; TCRdb has only the in-frame clones, and not every one. The table lists tens of thousands of clones, approximately 93% of them singletons. Of note for this clone: The antigen is not known.

Unstimulated Tregs (CD4+CD25+CD127-) and CD4+CD25- non-Tregs were sorted from PBMCs. The V segment lost 3 bases and the J segment 5 bases; nucleotides outside the gene matches: 1. The CDR3 runs 14 residues. Germline lookup yields CDR1 MNHEY and CDR2 SMNVEV (reference sequence). The chain has TRBV27 and TRBJ2-3; TRBD1 agrees at 11 bases. This clonotype was sampled from a human donor who received a combined kidney and bone marrow transplant. The input for sequencing was CD4+ T cells from blood, taken before the transplant. In DNA form, the CDR3 reads TGTGCCAGCAGTTTGGGACAGGGGGTAGATACGCAGTATTTT. Its translation: CASSLGQGVDTQYF.